The 17 T cell receptor beta chains reported below all come from one sample, sequenced in a study of T-cell reconstitution after alpha-beta-depleted transplantation in children (dated by TCRdb to about 2016). The library was built by means of PCR. The instrument was an Illumina HiSeq 2500. Molecular barcoding was employed in the preparation of TCR libraries, with unique molecular identifiers being used to normalize TCRbeta repertoire quantification. Using fastp trimming at Q25 and MiXCR clonotype assembly, TCRdb reanalyzed the public sequencing data and kept in-frame beta chains. For every CDR3 protein sequence, its rows merge into one entry that carries the most common genes and DNA. Within this sample are a few hundred thousand distinct CDR3 sequences, with 9% to 10% of them counted one time only. The ten largest clones represent approximately 5% of the sample. Source: PBMCs from the stem cell graft donor, taken from the stem cell graft. All receptors derive from a human donor who donated a stem cell graft to a child with SCID.

This clonotype was seen more than once but under ten times. This sequence joins TRBV5-5 and TRBJ2-1, with 8 bases identical to TRBD1. The junction had 6 bases not matched to a gene; V was cut back by 3 bases and J by 4 bases. Germline V lookup: CDR1 SGHKS, CDR2 YYEKEE (reference sequence). This CDR3 contains 15 residues. The CDR3 region is CASSSMDRVYNEQFF. The CDR3 DNA is TGTGCCAGCAGCTCTATGGACAGGGTATACAATGAGCAGTTCTTC.

The chain has TRBV5-1 and TRBJ2-3, with D maybe TRBD2 (6 bases). The V gene lost 0 bases and the J gene lost 4 bases, with 15 bases spanning the gap. Germline CDR1 reads SGHRS; CDR2 reads YFSETQ. This CDR3 spans 16 amino acids. The CDR3 nucleotides are TGCGCCAGCAGCTTGGACGCGGGATCGGGGGCAGATACGCAGTATTTT. Translating it yields CASSLDAGSGADTQYF.

The V and J genes are TRBV19 and TRBJ1-2, with D possibly being TRBD1 (5 bases). Trimming cost V 6 bases and J 4 bases, with 21 bases left between them. CDR3 length: 16 residues. CDR1 and CDR2 (germline): LNHDA, SQIVND (reference sequence). The CDR3: CASSLTSGIGAYGYTF. The CDR3, as DNA: TGTGCCAGTAGCCTCACCTCCGGGATAGGGGCCTATGGCTACACCTTC.

To note about this clonotype: This may arise from a read error, as a much more abundant clone is one base away. The chain combines TRBV6-5 with TRBJ2-1; D may be TRBD1 or TRBD2 (5 bases each). V lost 6 bases to trimming and J lost 12 bases, with 12 bases between them. The CDR3 has 11 amino acids. CDR1 is MNHEY, CDR2 SVGAGI, per germline. CDR3 sequence: CASRRGDGQFF. The CDR3 region has the DNA TGTGCCAGCAGGAGAGGGGATGGGCAGTTCTTC.

This clonotype was observed many times. This chain connects TRBV7-9 to TRBJ2-4; the D call may be TRBD1 or TRBD2 (5 bases each). The CDR3 extends over 17 amino acids. Germline CDR1 is SEHNR and CDR2 is FQNEAQ (reference sequence). V lost 1 base to trimming and J lost 0 bases, with 13 bases between them. In nucleotides, the CDR3 is TGTGCCAGCAGCTTAGGAGGGGCCGGGATAGCCAAAAACATTCAGTACTTC. Its translation is CASSLGGAGIAKNIQYF.

This clonotype was observed a few times. This chain joins TRBV6-2 or TRBV6-3 and TRBJ2-1; TRBD1 matches at 10 bases. The CDR3 sequence is 18 residues long. With 2 bases clipped from V and 0 bases from J, the junction kept 7 bases outside the gene matches. In germline, CDR1 is MNHEY, CDR2 SVGEGT. The CDR3 DNA reads as TGTGCCAGCAGTTACCTCTCATGGACAGGGGGCTCCTACAATGAGCAGTTCTTC. Translating it yields CASSYLSWTGGSYNEQFF.

This clonotype has a count of ten or more. The chain combines TRBV10-3 with TRBJ1-5; D gene ambiguous. The CDR3 covers 13 residues. The V end lost 4 bases, the J end lost 2 bases, and 6 bases lay between the germline ends. CDR1 is ENHRY, CDR2 SYGVKD, per germline. CDR3 sequence (DNA): TGTGCCATCAGTGGGCAGGGCAATCAGCCCCAGCATTTT. Protein sequence: CAISGQGNQPQHF.

In DNA, the CDR3 is TGTGCCAGCAGTAACACTGAAGCTTTCTTT. Translating gives CASSNTEAFF. The rearrangement links TRBV28 to TRBJ1-1; D not certain. Germline V gene sequence: CDR1 MDHEN, CDR2 SYDVKM. CDR3 size: 10 residues. With 5 bases removed from V and 2 bases from J, the gap between germline ends came to 0 bases.

At least ten counts were recorded for this clonotype. The chain links TRBV3-1 to TRBJ1-2, with D perhaps TRBD1 (6 bases). The CDR3 length is 12 residues. Germline assignment: CDR1 LGHDT and CDR2 YNNKEL (reference sequence). The V end was cut by 3 bases, the J end by 6 bases, with 8 bases between. CDR3 nucleotide sequence: TGTGCCAGCAGCCAGGGGGCCAATGGCTACACCTTC. This translates into CASSQGANGYTF.

This clonotype was detected ten times or more. V and J are TRBV21-1 and TRBJ2-2; no DNA check was done on the table's D call, TRBD1. TRBV21-1 is recorded as a pseudogene. The CDR3 covers 24 residues. CDR3 DNA: TGTGCCAGCAGCACAAAAGGGGGACAGGAAGGGGACGGAAGTACGTCCTTTAACACCGGGGAGCTGTTTTTT. As protein: CASSTKGGQEGDGSTSFNTGELFF.

This clonotype has just a few counts. The chain is built from TRBV30 and TRBJ1-2; possible D gene TRBD1, 5 bases. This CDR3 has 14 amino acids. V was cut by 7 bases and J by 4 bases, with 19 bases left in between. The germline gives CDR1 GTSNPN, CDR2 SVGIG (reference sequence). For the CDR3, the DNA is TGTGCCTACTTTAAGGGGAGACTGGGCTATGGCTACACCTTC. Protein product: CAYFKGRLGYGYTF.

This clonotype was observed at least ten times. The chain uses TRBV5-1 and TRBJ2-3; TRBD2 agrees at 10 bases. Germline CDR1 is SGHRS and CDR2 is YFSETQ. This CDR3 comprises 17 residues. V lost 1 base, J lost 3 bases, and 8 bases stayed unmatched. The chain's CDR3 is CASSLTILAGDTDTQYF. CDR3 sequence (DNA): TGCGCCAGCAGCTTGACCATTCTAGCGGGGGATACAGATACGCAGTATTTT.

This clonotype was seen ten or more times. The CDR3 nucleotides are TGTGCCAGCAGCTTAGGAGACGGAGCCTACGAGCAGTACTTC. Encoded protein: CASSLGDGAYEQYF. The rearrangement uses TRBV7-6 and TRBJ2-7; no definite D call. V lost 1 base to trimming and J lost 2 bases, with 9 bases between them. The germline CDR1 and CDR2 sequences are SGHVS and FNYEAQ. This CDR3 spans 14 amino acids.

This clonotype has at least ten counts. This chain links TRBV5-1 with TRBJ2-2, with 7 bases that match TRBD1. CDR3 length: 16 amino acids. Germline lookup yields CDR1 SGHRS and CDR2 YFSETQ. V was clipped by 0 bases and J by 0 bases; unmatched bases: 2. The CDR3 reads CASSLAGTANTGELFF. Here the CDR3 DNA reads TGCGCCAGCAGCTTGGCCGGGACAGCGAACACCGGGGAGCTGTTTTTT.

This clonotype came up many times. The rearrangement uses TRBV27 and TRBJ1-1; 7 nucleotides match TRBD1. CDR1 is MNHEY and CDR2 is SMNVEV in the germline V gene (reference sequence). Trimming cost V 2 bases and J 4 bases; bases outside gene matches: 4. The CDR3 is 14 amino acids. The CDR3 bases are TGTGCCAGCAGTTTAAGGGGGCAGGCCACTGAAGCTTTCTTT. This encodes CASSLRGQATEAFF.

Many counts were recorded for this clonotype. V and J are TRBV7-3 and TRBJ2-1, with 8 positions matching TRBD2. J gave up 6 bases and V 2 bases, and 0 bases lay outside the gene matches. Germline CDR1 and CDR2: SGHTA and FQGTGA. There are 13 residues in the CDR3. CDR3 amino acids: CASSLGTSNEQFF. In DNA form, the CDR3 reads TGTGCCAGCAGCTTAGGGACTAGCAATGAGCAGTTCTTC.

This clonotype was counted ten times or more. The chain carries TRBV5-1 and TRBJ2-5, with D unresolved. Germline V gene sequence: CDR1 SGHRS, CDR2 YFSETQ. The length of the CDR3 is 14 residues. V shed 7 bases and J shed 0 bases, with 13 bases lying between them. Here the CDR3 reads CASGLGSDQETQYF. As DNA, the CDR3 is TGCGCCAGCGGGTTAGGGTCGGACCAAGAGACCCAGTACTTC.